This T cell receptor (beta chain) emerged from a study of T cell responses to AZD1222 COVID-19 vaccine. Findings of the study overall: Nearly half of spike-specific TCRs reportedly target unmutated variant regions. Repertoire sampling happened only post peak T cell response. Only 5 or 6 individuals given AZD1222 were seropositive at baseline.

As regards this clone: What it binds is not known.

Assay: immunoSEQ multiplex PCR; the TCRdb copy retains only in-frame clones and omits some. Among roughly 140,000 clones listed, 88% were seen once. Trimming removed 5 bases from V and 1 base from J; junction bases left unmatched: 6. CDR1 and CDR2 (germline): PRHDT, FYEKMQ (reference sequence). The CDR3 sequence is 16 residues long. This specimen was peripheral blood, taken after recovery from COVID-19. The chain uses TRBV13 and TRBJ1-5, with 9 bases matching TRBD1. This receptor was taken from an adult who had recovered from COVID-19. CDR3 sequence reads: CASSRGTGTSNQPQHF. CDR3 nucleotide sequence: TGTGCCAGCAGCCGTGGGACAGGGACAAGCAATCAGCCCCAGCATTTT.